This T cell receptor beta chain originates from a study of T-cell reconstitution after alpha-beta-depleted transplantation in children. Germline lookup yields CDR1 SGHRS and CDR2 YFSETQ. The CDR3 sequence is 14 residues long. Trimming stripped 4 bases from V and 1 base from J, with 9 bases between. This clonotype was seen ten or more times. The antigen is undetermined. Unique molecular identifiers were built into the TCRbeta library. TCRdb processed the PCR reads anew with MiXCR; each CDR3 protein has one entry. The sample carries a few hundred thousand distinct CDR3 sequences, just over 7.5% recorded once. Study-level findings and limits: One year post-transplant, T-cell counts and diversity were largely derived from T cells produced anew.

The specimen comprised peripheral blood, sampled 360 days after TCRalphabeta/CD19-depleted stem cell transplant. This clonotype was obtained from a female patient between 2 and 15 years old who had a stem cell transplant for Fanconi anemia, so the T cells may come from the graft donor. This rearrangement joins TRBV5-1 to TRBJ2-1; D is possibly TRBD1 (6 bases). Here the CDR3 reads CASSIQGSYNEQFF. CDR3 coding DNA: TGCGCCAGCAGCATACAGGGTTCCTACAATGAGCAGTTCTTC.